A single sample is the source of the 15 T cell receptor beta chains below, sequenced in a study of cytomegalovirus exposure and HLA in healthy donors. Profiling relied on immunoSEQ multiplex PCR, and the TCRdb table lists in-frame clones only, not all of them. The table lists some 150,000 clones, roughly 89% of them singletons. The sequenced material came from PBMCs. The receptors here all came from a man between 18 and 29 years old in good health and CMV-seropositive.

CDR3 bases: TGTGCCAGCAGTACAGACAGGGGGAGGTATGGCTACACCTTC. Translation: CASSTDRGRYGYTF. V gene TRBV7-9 combines with J gene TRBJ1-2; 9 bases map to TRBD1. Germline V CDR1 and CDR2: SEHNR, FQNEAQ (reference sequence). The CDR3 is 14 amino acids. Trimming took 6 bases from V and 5 from J; bases not matched to a gene: 7.

This chain uses TRBV11-1 with TRBJ1-2, with D possibly being TRBD1 (6 bases). The CDR3 consists of 14 residues. Trimming pared 4 bases from V and 3 bases from J, leaving 12 bases between. Germline V gene lookup returns CDR1 SGHAT and CDR2 FQDESV (reference sequence). The CDR3 DNA reads as TGTGCCAGCAGCTCGGACAGAAGTTACTATGGCTACACCTTC. Its protein product is CASSSDRSYYGYTF.

The genes are TRBV6-5 and TRBJ1-2, with 7 bases fitting TRBD1. V lost 2 bases, J lost 10 bases, and 16 bases stayed unmatched. The germline CDR1 and CDR2 sequences are MNHEY and SVGAGI. The CDR3 length is 16 residues. The CDR3 DNA reads as TGTGCCAGCAGTTACACCACCCTACAGGGGTTTTGGGTCTACACCTTC. Translating gives CASSYTTLQGFWVYTF.

The V gene is TRBV12-5, the J gene TRBJ2-2, with 11 bases identical to TRBD2. Trimming took 3 bases from V and 0 from J; bases not matched to a gene: 24. This CDR3 spans 24 amino acids. The germline CDR1 and CDR2 sequences are LGHNT and FRNRAP. CDR3 DNA: TGTGCTAGTGGTTTCGTTTCGTGGCTAGCGGGAGGTAGGATCCCCACTTCGAACACCGGGGAGCTGTTTTTT. Amino acids: CASGFVSWLAGGRIPTSNTGELFF.

The V gene is TRBV5-1, the J gene TRBJ1-2, with D possibly matching TRBD1 (6 bases). The V gene lost 5 bases and the J gene lost 5 bases, with 13 bases spanning the gap. CDR1 and CDR2 from the germline V gene are SGHRS and YFSETQ. The CDR3 sequence is 13 residues long. CDR3 coding DNA: TGCGCCAGCAGTTCAGGACAGACGTATGGCTACACCTTC. The encoded protein is CASSSGQTYGYTF.

Only one count was recorded for this clone. The genes are TRBV6-5 and TRBJ1-5, with a tentative D call TRBD1 (5 bases). Trimming pared 0 bases from V and 2 bases from J, leaving 8 bases between. Germline assignment: CDR1 MNHEY and CDR2 SVGAGI. CDR3 length: 15 amino acids. The CDR3 nucleotides are TGTGCCAGCAGTTACTCACAGGTACGCAATCAGCCCCAGCATTTT. Translated: CASSYSQVRNQPQHF.

V gene TRBV30 combines with J gene TRBJ1-2; the D is unclear. V lost 3 bases to trimming and J lost 7 bases, with 12 bases between them. There are 12 residues in the CDR3. From germline, CDR1 is GTSNPN and CDR2 SVGIG (reference sequence). The CDR3: CAWRTPSGGYTF. The CDR3 bases are TGTGCCTGGAGGACTCCTTCGGGTGGCTACACCTTC.

The chain joins TRBV4-2 to TRBJ1-1, with TRBD1 as a possible D gene (5 bases). CDR3 length: 17 amino acids. V was pared by 2 bases and J by 0 bases, with 16 bases between. The V gene's germline CDR1 is LGHNA and CDR2 YNFKEQ. In DNA, the CDR3 is TGTGCCAGCAGCCAATACGGTATCCAGGGCCTGAACACTGAAGCTTTCTTT. Residues: CASSQYGIQGLNTEAFF.

The V gene is TRBV6-6, the J gene TRBJ1-5; the D is unclear. CDR1 is MNHNY, CDR2 SVGAGI, per germline (reference sequence). This CDR3 is 13 amino acids long. V was shortened by 2 bases and J by 6 bases, with 8 bases between the two germline ends. As DNA, the CDR3 is TGTGCCAGCAGTTACGATCGGAGTCAGCCCCAGCATTTT. Protein product: CASSYDRSQPQHF.

J is TRBJ2-3 and V is TRBV23-1, with D uncertain. TRBV23-1 qualifies as an ORF whose function is uncertain. This CDR3 has 16 amino acids. Trimming pared 0 bases from V and 10 bases from J, leaving 20 bases between. The CDR3 loop is CASSQSLHRRYAAQYF. Here the CDR3 DNA reads TGCGCCAGCAGTCAATCGCTCCACCGCCGATATGCAGCGCAGTATTTT.

The chain recombines TRBV6-5 with TRBJ2-2, with 7 positions matching TRBD1. CDR3 length equals 13 residues. From germline, CDR1 is MNHEY and CDR2 SVGAGI. The junction had 5 bases not matched to a gene; V was cut back by 8 bases and J by 5 bases. CDR3 amino acids: CASLRGRTGELFF. The CDR3 nucleotides are TGTGCCAGCCTGAGGGGGCGAACCGGGGAGCTGTTTTTT.

The J gene is TRBJ1-1, the V gene TRBV27, with D unresolved. The length of the CDR3 is 13 residues. The germline V gene encodes CDR1 MNHEY and CDR2 SMNVEV (reference sequence). Trimming took off 3 bases at V and 1 base at J, with 6 bases between the two ends. The CDR3 region has the DNA TGTGCCAGCAGTTTTGAGGCGAACACTGAAGCTTTCTTT. Translation gives CASSFEANTEAFF.

The V and J genes are TRBV6-5 and TRBJ1-5, with TRBD1 identical over 10 bases. CDR1 is MNHEY, CDR2 SVGAGI, per germline. The length of the CDR3 is 15 residues. V lost 2 bases, J lost 4 bases, and 2 bases stayed unmatched. CDR3 sequence: CASSYGTGVNQPQHF. DNA of the CDR3: TGTGCCAGCAGTTACGGGACAGGGGTAAATCAGCCCCAGCATTTT.

The gene calls are TRBV15 and TRBJ1-1; 10 bases are shared with TRBD1. The germline gives CDR1 LNHNV, CDR2 YYDKDF (reference sequence). The CDR3 length is 13 residues. V shed 7 bases, J shed 3 bases, and the junction held 2 bases outside the gene matches. The CDR3 nucleotides read TGTGCCACCAAAGGACAGGGGGACACTGAAGCTTTCTTT. Its protein is CATKGQGDTEAFF.

V is TRBV7-2 and J is TRBJ1-2; tentatively, D is TRBD1 (6 bases). CDR3 length: 14 amino acids. Deletions cut 4 bases from V and 8 bases from J, with 17 bases between. Germline V gene sequence: CDR1 SGHTA, CDR2 FQGNSA. CDR3 bases: TGTGCCAGCAGCTCCCGACAGGTTCTTTGGGGCTACACCTTC. Residues: CASSSRQVLWGYTF. Full variable domain (outside the CDR3, taken from reference TRBV7-2 and TRBJ1-2): GAGVSQSPSNKVTEKGKDVELRCDPISGHTALYWYRQSLGQGLEFLIYFQGNSAPDKSGLPSDRFSAERTGGSVSTLTIQRTQQEDSAVYLCASSSRQVLWGYTFGSGTRLTVV.